The 17 T cell receptor beta chains listed next were all sequenced from one sample in a study of blood T cells in healthy people across ages. For the second PCR, which ran for about 7 to 11 cycles, a sample-barcoded 5' primer and a J-beta primer mix were used. TCRdb recomputed calls from the 5' RACE reads with MiXCR, one row per CDR3 protein. Among some 900,000 distinct CDR3 sequences, 29% were seen once, and the ten largest hold approximately 15%. Sequenced material: blood. These receptors came from a woman at least 80 years old in good health.

On this clonotype itself: A much larger clone lies one base from this, so it may be a read error. This chain uses TRBV2 with TRBJ2-1, with TRBD2 matching over 7 bases. Losses at the gene ends were 5 bases for V and 9 bases for J; bases not matched to a gene: 10. CDR3 length equals 14 residues. Looked up from germline, CDR1 is SNHLY and CDR2 is FYNNEI. CDR3 DNA: TGTGCCAGCAGTAGGACTAGACTAGTTGCTGAGCAGTTCTTC. Residues: CASSRTRLVAEQFF.

The genes are TRBV7-2 and TRBJ1-5, with 7 bases that match TRBD1. The germline gives CDR1 SGHTA, CDR2 FQGNSA. The CDR3 consists of 15 residues. The J segment lost 3 bases and the V segment lost 7 bases, leaving 9 bases of the junction unmatched. In DNA, the CDR3 is TGTGCCAGCACCCCAGGAGGGGGCGTCAATCAGCCCCAGCATTTT. Translation: CASTPGGGVNQPQHF.

The sample holds a few counts of this clonotype. The CDR3, as DNA: TGCGCCAGGGCCGGGGATTACAGGGCCAAAGAGACCCAGTACTTC. Protein: CARAGDYRAKETQYF. The chain has TRBV5-1 and TRBJ2-5; TRBD1 might be the D (6 bases). The CDR3 is 15 amino acids. Trimming shortened V by 8 bases and J by 3 bases, and 20 bases separated the two germline ends. CDR1 SGHRS and CDR2 YFSETQ come from the germline V gene.

This clonotype was counted between two and nine times. With a much larger clone just one base away, this may be a read error. CDR3 DNA: TGTGCCAGCAGTCGCTCGTGGGAGACCCAGTACTTC. Protein: CASSRSWETQYF. The chain joins TRBV6-2 or TRBV6-3 to TRBJ2-5, with unresolved D. Trimming pared 5 bases from V and 5 bases from J, leaving 9 bases between. Germline V gene data show CDR1 as MNHEY and CDR2 as SVGEGT. The length of the CDR3 is 12 residues.

The chain carries TRBV7-2 and TRBJ2-1; D possibly uses TRBD1 or TRBD2 (5 bases each). This CDR3 has 16 amino acids. V was pared by 0 bases and J by 8 bases, with 17 bases between. Germline lookup yields CDR1 SGHTA and CDR2 FQGNSA. The CDR3 region has the DNA TGTGCCAGCAGCTTAGCGGGACGTACCGGCAGGGATGAGCAGTTCTTC. Protein sequence: CASSLAGRTGRDEQFF.

V usage is TRBV27 and J usage is TRBJ2-2, with D possibly TRBD1 on 6 matching bases. The germline V gene encodes CDR1 MNHEY and CDR2 SMNVEV (reference sequence). The V end lost 0 bases, the J end lost 7 bases, and 12 bases lay between the germline ends. This CDR3 has 15 residues. As DNA, the CDR3 is TGTGCCAGCAGTTTATCTTCAGGGGTGAACGGGGAGCTGTTTTTT. Its translation is CASSLSSGVNGELFF.

This clonotype appeared many times. The rearrangement joins TRBV18 to TRBJ2-3, with D perhaps TRBD1 or TRBD2 (5 bases each). V was shortened by 6 bases and J by 11 bases, with 18 bases between the two germline ends. This CDR3 is built from 13 residues. Germline V gene lookup returns CDR1 KGHSH and CDR2 LQKENI. Written as DNA, the CDR3 is TGTGCCAGCTCTCGGTTTCCGGGGCTCGAGCAGTATTTT. Its protein is CASSRFPGLEQYF.

This clonotype was counted between two and nine times. J is TRBJ2-7 and V is TRBV7-2; TRBD2 agrees at 15 bases. The trim removed 5 bases at V and 6 bases at J, leaving 11 bases unmatched. Germline V gene data show CDR1 as SGHTA and CDR2 as FQGNSA. This CDR3 comprises 17 residues. In DNA form, the CDR3 reads TGTGCCAGCAGCAAGGGACTAGCGGGGGGTTTTGGAGCCGAGCAGTACTTC. Protein sequence: CASSKGLAGGFGAEQYF.

This clonotype was picked up a small number of times. This rearrangement joins TRBV3-1 to TRBJ2-7, with D tentatively TRBD1 or TRBD2 (6 bases each). The germline gives CDR1 LGHDT, CDR2 YNNKEL (reference sequence). This CDR3 is built from 14 residues. V was pared by 0 bases and J by 3 bases, with 9 bases between. Here the CDR3 DNA reads TGTGCCAGCAGCCAAGAGGGGGGCTACTACGAGCAGTACTTC. It specifies CASSQEGGYYEQYF.

This clonotype was seen a few times. This sequence joins TRBV5-1 and TRBJ2-3, with 11 bases fitting TRBD2. The CDR3 consists of 14 residues. The germline V gene encodes CDR1 SGHRS and CDR2 YFSETQ. Unmatched junction bases numbered 4, after V lost 6 bases and J lost 4 bases. The CDR3 spells CASTSGGSADTQYF. The CDR3 nucleotides read TGCGCCAGCACTAGCGGGGGGAGCGCAGATACGCAGTATTTT.

The genes are TRBV24-1 and TRBJ2-1; 10 bases fit TRBD2. The CDR3 is 17 residues long. Germline CDR1 reads KGHDR; CDR2 reads SFDVKD. Trimming cost V 2 bases and J 2 bases; bases outside gene matches: 5. The CDR3, as DNA: TGTGCCACCAGTGATTCCAGACTAGCGGGCACCTACAATGAGCAGTTCTTC. As protein: CATSDSRLAGTYNEQFF.

This clonotype has ten or more counts. The rearrangement uses TRBV5-1 and TRBJ2-3; D is perhaps TRBD2 (6 bases). The germline CDR1 and CDR2 sequences are SGHRS and YFSETQ. CDR3 size: 14 residues. The germline V and J ends were trimmed by 4 bases and 0 bases, with 9 bases remaining between them. The CDR3 loop is CASSLRDSTDTQYF. The CDR3 DNA follows: TGCGCCAGCAGCCTGCGGGACAGCACAGATACGCAGTATTTT.

This clonotype was seen only a few times. This chain joins TRBV28 and TRBJ2-4; D is undetermined. The germline gives CDR1 MDHEN, CDR2 SYDVKM. The CDR3 totals 14 residues. V was clipped by 3 bases and J by 0 bases, with 6 bases between them. CDR3 protein: CASSFSGAKNIQYF. CDR3 nucleotides: TGTGCCAGCAGTTTTTCCGGAGCCAAAAACATTCAGTACTTC.

This rearrangement joins TRBV7-8 to TRBJ1-1, with D perhaps TRBD1 (5 bases). CDR1 and CDR2 from the germline V gene are SGHVS and FQNEAQ. The CDR3 covers 13 residues. Trimming cost V 5 bases and J 3 bases, with 10 bases left between them. The CDR3: CASSPKGHTEAFF. The CDR3 nucleotides read TGTGCCAGCAGCCCCAAGGGACACACTGAAGCTTTCTTT.

This clonotype came up many times. The V and J genes are TRBV2 and TRBJ1-2; the D is unclear. Germline V lookup: CDR1 SNHLY, CDR2 FYNNEI. CDR3 length: 13 amino acids. Trimming removed 7 bases at V and 3 bases at J, with 12 bases between. The DNA for the CDR3 is TGTGCCAGCACCCCGGAGGCGGACTATGGCTACACCTTC. Translating gives CASTPEADYGYTF.

The sample holds many counts of this clonotype. The V gene is TRBV2, the J gene TRBJ2-3; tentatively, D is TRBD2 (5 bases). The CDR3 totals 11 residues. The V end lost 8 bases, the J end lost 6 bases, and 9 bases lay between the germline ends. Germline CDR1 SNHLY, CDR2 FYNNEI. CDR3 loop: CASAVADTQYF. The CDR3, as DNA: TGTGCCAGCGCGGTAGCGGATACGCAGTATTTT.

The rearrangement uses TRBV7-9 and TRBJ2-1; tentative D call: TRBD2 (6 bases). Germline CDR1 and CDR2: SEHNR and FQNEAQ (reference sequence). The CDR3 consists of 14 residues. With 2 bases removed from V and 9 bases from J, the gap between germline ends came to 14 bases. CDR3 region: CASSLIGGRREQFF. The CDR3 DNA reads TGTGCCAGCAGCTTAATCGGGGGACGTCGTGAGCAGTTCTTC.